Listed below are T cell receptor beta chains from one sample, sequenced in a study of blood T cell repertoires in COVID-19. TCRdb keeps only in-frame clones here, not all; method: immunoSEQ multiplex PCR. The sample consists of about 100,000 clones, approximately 81% of them appearing once. Material: peripheral blood. The receptor set was obtained from a human donor in a cohort sampled during active COVID-19. Each CDR3 is given with its conserved first and last residue. Only some rows state a clone size, as once, few, many or a class for expanded clones.

J	size	V	CDR3
TRBJ2-1	once	TRBV2	CASGLAAGEQFF
TRBJ2-3	NA	TRBV4-2	CASSQEPAGGVDTQYF
TRBJ1-4	once	TRBV6-5	CASRPDRGHEKLFF
TRBJ2-1	NA	TRBV5-1	CASSQTSGSPTGEQFF
TRBJ1-5	NA	TRBV27	CASSPMGQGVFDQPQHF
TRBJ1-1	NA	TRBV29-1	CTRAVLMNTEAFF
TRBJ2-7	NA	TRBV7-2	CASSSPVSGSAYEQYF
TRBJ1-4	NA	TRBV2	CASTLGAHEKLFF
TRBJ2-5	NA	TRBV16	CASSQGDWRETQYF
TRBJ2-2	NA	TRBV5-1	CASGRGDTGELFF
TRBJ1-6	NA	TRBV4-3	CASSQDLAGKYNSPLHF
TRBJ1-4	NA	TRBV19	CASSTETGLRKRLFF
TRBJ1-3	NA	TRBV9	CASSSGLPGSGNTIYF
TRBJ1-2	NA	TRBV6-5	CASSEYGTDYGYTF
TRBJ2-3	NA	TRBV3-1/TRBV3-2	CASSQDLRLRTDTQYF
TRBJ1-6	once	TRBV18	CASSPRDRDSPLHF
TRBJ2-5	few	TRBV4-1	CASCQTCGGAQETQYF
TRBJ2-7	NA	TRBV7-8	CASSQARTSHHEQYF
TRBJ1-1	few	TRBV7-2	CASSPRSPGGTEAFF
TRBJ1-6	NA	TRBV2	CASTRGRGNSPLHF
TRBJ2-7	once	TRBV12-3/TRBV12-4	CASRTSIQAEQYF
TRBJ1-2	NA	TRBV2	CASSEALSLGGYTF
TRBJ1-5	NA	TRBV5-6	CASSSKQGYSNQPQHF
TRBJ2-7	NA	TRBV4-3	CASSQLILAGSSYEQYF
TRBJ1-1	NA	TRBV5-4	CASSLAARNTEAFF
TRBJ1-6	NA	TRBV5-1	CASSLGDRAAGSPLHF
TRBJ1-1	NA	TRBV29-1	CSVDGTGKLTEAFF
TRBJ2-5	NA	TRBV5-6	CASSLQTRETQYF
TRBJ1-2	NA	TRBV7-2	CASSLEGRTSYGYTF
TRBJ2-2	NA	TRBV10-3	CAIPVSGMNTGELFF
TRBJ1-3	NA	TRBV5-5	CASSLTLFQGSGGNTIYF
TRBJ2-3	NA	TRBV3-1/TRBV3-2	CASRSGLGSADTQYF
TRBJ2-7	NA	TRBV27	CASSVLGLSLEQYF
TRBJ1-1	NA	TRBV12-3/TRBV12-4	CASSSYRIEAFF
TRBJ1-2	NA	TRBV4-1	CASSQGITQQGIYGYTF
TRBJ2-7	NA	TRBV11-2	CASSLTSGGYEQYF
TRBJ2-1	NA	TRBV5-4	CASSLGQGGKFF
TRBJ2-2	NA	TRBV11-2	CASSQRLGAGGHTGELFF
TRBJ2-3	NA	TRBV3-1/TRBV3-2	CASRPRIAGGPTDTQYF
TRBJ1-1	NA	TRBV11-2	CASSLDFHDAEAFF
TRBJ2-7	NA	TRBV30	CAWRTRGKYEQYF
TRBJ2-7	NA	TRBV6-5	CASRNDRGSYEQYF
TRBJ1-2	NA	TRBV27	CASSLSRQGAYGYTF
TRBJ1-1	NA	TRBV12-5	CASGWANTEAFF
TRBJ2-5	few	TRBV18	CASSPPLEETQYF
TRBJ1-5	NA	TRBV18	CASSPRDRYNQPQHF
TRBJ2-1	NA	TRBV18	CASSGTSGHNEQFF